These T cell receptor beta chains were read from a single sample in a study of OX40 agonist ivuxolimab in advanced cancers. The method was immunoSEQ multiplex PCR; TCRdb's version includes in-frame clones alone and lacks a portion of them. Of more than 30,000 clones listed, roughly 90% are singletons. The specimen comprised CD4+ or CD8+ T cells sorted from blood, sampled in a trial of the OX40 agonist ivuxolimab. These receptors were obtained from an adult with an advanced solid tumor such as melanoma, head and neck, liver or kidney cancer. CDR3s include the opening cysteine and the closing phenylalanine or tryptophan. D genes are given only for firm matches. Only part of the rows carry a size: once, few, many, or a class if the clone is expanded.

size	V	J	D	DNA	CDR3
.	TRBV5-1	TRBJ1-4	.	TGCGCCAGCAGCTTGGCCTTCGGCAGGGAGGGTGAAAAACTGTTTTTT	CASSLAFGREGEKLFF
once	TRBV2	TRBJ2-2	.	TGTGCCAGCAGTGCACTTCACGGGAACACCGGGGAGCTGTTTTTT	CASSALHGNTGELFF
.	TRBV6-6	TRBJ2-7	.	TGTGCCAGCAGTCCCGGTGGGGCCCGGACCTACGAGCAGTACTTC	CASSPGGARTYEQYF
.	TRBV5-1	TRBJ1-4	TRBD1	TGCGCCAGCAGCCCTCAGGGGGCGGCTAATGAAAAACTGTTTTTT	CASSPQGAANEKLFF
.	TRBV7-9	TRBJ1-5	.	TGTGCCAGCAGCTCCCACGACGGCGGCAATCAGCCCCAGCATTTT	CASSSHDGGNQPQHF
few	TRBV29-1	TRBJ1-1	.	TGCAGCGTTGAACGTGGGGGGACCCGTATGGCTTTCTTT	CSVERGGTRMAFF
.	TRBV2	TRBJ2-5	.	TGTGCCAGCAGTGAACGGCTAGCAGGAGAGACCCAGTACTTC	CASSERLAGETQYF
.	TRBV7-6	TRBJ2-3	.	TGTGCCAGCAGCCCCCTGAGCGGGCTAGTCACAGATACGCAGTATTTT	CASSPLSGLVTDTQYF
once	TRBV11-3	TRBJ1-2	.	TGTGCCAGCAGCTTAGAAGGAAGGCTCGGGACCTATGGCTACACCTTC	CASSLEGRLGTYGYTF
.	TRBV5-1	TRBJ2-5	.	TGCGCCAGCAGCATAAGGGGGGATACGTACCAAGAGACCCAGTACTTC	CASSIRGDTYQETQYF
.	TRBV6-1	TRBJ1-5	TRBD1	TGTGCCAGCAGTACGGACAGGGGGAATCAGCCCCAGCATTTT	CASSTDRGNQPQHF
.	TRBV6-1	TRBJ2-7	TRBD1	TGTGCCAGCTCGTTCGGGACAGGGGGTACCTACGAGCAGTACTTC	CASSFGTGGTYEQYF
.	TRBV11-2	TRBJ1-3	.	TGTGCCAGCAGCGGGTACATCTCTGGAAACACCATATATTTT	CASSGYISGNTIYF
.	TRBV28	TRBJ1-2	.	TGTGCCAGCAGTCTCCCCTACGGGGTCGGAGCTGGCTACACCTTC	CASSLPYGVGAGYTF
once	TRBV5-1	TRBJ2-5	.	TGCGCCAGCAGCTTGGGGACCGGAGAGACCCAGTACTTC	CASSLGTGETQYF
.	TRBV5-5	TRBJ2-5	.	TGTGCCAGCAGCTTGGAGAGGGAATCAGAGACCCAGTACTTC	CASSLERESETQYF
.	TRBV5-1	TRBJ2-3	TRBD1	TGCGCCAGCAGCTTGGTGGGACAGTCATCCGATACGCAGTATTTT	CASSLVGQSSDTQYF
.	TRBV9	TRBJ1-5	.	TGTGCCAGCAGCCCTTCTGGCAGCAGCAATCAGCCCCAGCATTTT	CASSPSGSSNQPQHF
.	TRBV9	TRBJ2-7	.	TGTGCCAGCAGCGTAGTAGTTGGGGACGGAGTCTACGAGCAGTACTTC	CASSVVVGDGVYEQYF
once	TRBV7-9	TRBJ2-5	.	TGTGCCAGCAGTCCAGCGGTCGTGGAGACCCAGTACTTC	CASSPAVVETQYF
.	TRBV6-5	TRBJ2-6	.	TGTGCCAGCAGTTACCTCCCGGAGTCTGGGGCCAACGTCCTGACTTTC	CASSYLPESGANVLTF
.	TRBV19	TRBJ1-2	.	TGTGCCAGTAGAGTAGGGACAAGACTTAACTATGGCTACACCTTC	CASRVGTRLNYGYTF
.	TRBV30	TRBJ1-5	.	TGTGCCTGGAGCGGAGTGAATCCTAATCAGCCCCAGCATTTT	CAWSGVNPNQPQHF
few	TRBV13	TRBJ1-1	.	TGTGCCAGCGCCCCAGGAGGGAACACTGAAGCTTTCTTT	CASAPGGNTEAFF
.	TRBV2	TRBJ2-7	TRBD2	TGTGCCAGCAGTGCAAACCGGGACTACGCCTACGAGCAGTACTTC	CASSANRDYAYEQYF
.	TRBV29-1	TRBJ1-1	TRBD1	TGCAGCGTGGGTCGACAGGGCGGCACTGAAGCTTTCTTT	CSVGRQGGTEAFF
.	TRBV20-1	TRBJ1-1	TRBD1	TGCAGTGCTAAGGGGGCGGGTGAAGCTTTCTTT	CSAKGAGEAFF
.	TRBV6-6	TRBJ1-5	.	TGTGCTACCACCGGGGTTTCCGATCAGCCCCAGCATTTT	CATTGVSDQPQHF
.	TRBV25-1	TRBJ1-2	TRBD1	TGTGCCAGCAGCCCGGGACAGGGCAGGGGCTACACCTTC	CASSPGQGRGYTF
.	TRBV19	TRBJ2-3	TRBD2	TGTGCCAGTAGTATTGGGGGGGCTACTAGCGGGAGAACAGATACGCAGTATTTT	CASSIGGATSGRTDTQYF
.	TRBV6-5	TRBJ1-2	TRBD1	TGTGCCAGCAGTTACGCGAGGACAGGGGCTGGCTACACCTTC	CASSYARTGAGYTF
.	TRBV6-1	TRBJ2-7	.	TGTGCCAGCAGTGATGGGACGGCCAGCTCCTACGAGCAGTACTTC	CASSDGTASSYEQYF
.	TRBV7-3	TRBJ2-5	.	TGTGCCAGCAGCCCACTCAACAGTAAAGAGACCCAGTACTTC	CASSPLNSKETQYF